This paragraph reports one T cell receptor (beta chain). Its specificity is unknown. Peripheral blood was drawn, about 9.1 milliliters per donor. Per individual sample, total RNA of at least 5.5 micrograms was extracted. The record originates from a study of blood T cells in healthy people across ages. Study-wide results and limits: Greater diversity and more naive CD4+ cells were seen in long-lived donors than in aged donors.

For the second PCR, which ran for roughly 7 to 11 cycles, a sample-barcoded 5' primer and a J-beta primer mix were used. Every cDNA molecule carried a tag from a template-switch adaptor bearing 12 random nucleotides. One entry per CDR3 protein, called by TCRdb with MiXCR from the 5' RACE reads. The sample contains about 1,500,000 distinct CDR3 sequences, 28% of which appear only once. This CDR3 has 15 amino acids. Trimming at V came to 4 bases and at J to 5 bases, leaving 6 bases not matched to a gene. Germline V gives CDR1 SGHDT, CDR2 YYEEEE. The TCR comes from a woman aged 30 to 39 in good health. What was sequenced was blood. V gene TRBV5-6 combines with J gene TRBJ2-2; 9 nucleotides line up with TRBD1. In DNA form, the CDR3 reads TGTGCCAGCAGCACCGGGACAGGGAGAACCGGGGAGCTGTTTTTT. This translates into CASSTGTGRTGELFF.